This TCR beta chain was retrieved from a study of Graves' ophthalmopathy and Graves' hyperthyroidism. Patients in the hyperthyroidism group, adults aged 18 to 65, were newly diagnosed, under 2 months' duration. V lost 3 bases and J lost 5, with 4 bases in between. Germline V CDR1 and CDR2: KGHDR, SFDVKD. The CDR3 consists of 12 residues. This clonotype was seen ten or more times. The target antigen is unknown. Notes on the study in general: Also, most clonotypes expanded in the thyroid above 0.001 frequency appeared in blood.

Amplification of TCR beta CDR3 regions used RNA transcripts. First-round RT-PCR employed HTBI primers, with a second-round multiplex PCR after it. TCRdb processed the multiplex PCR reads anew with MiXCR; each CDR3 protein has one entry. The table has more than 1,000,000 distinct CDR3 sequences, 35% to 45% seen once; the top ten hold 11%. The receptor was isolated from an adult man with Graves' hyperthyroidism. The chain is built from TRBV24-1 and TRBJ1-5; no clear D gene. The sequencing sample was made of peripheral blood or thyroid tissue (not recorded which). As DNA, the CDR3 is TGTGCCACCAGTGATCCTCATCAGCCCCAGCATTTT. Amino acid sequence: CATSDPHQPQHF.